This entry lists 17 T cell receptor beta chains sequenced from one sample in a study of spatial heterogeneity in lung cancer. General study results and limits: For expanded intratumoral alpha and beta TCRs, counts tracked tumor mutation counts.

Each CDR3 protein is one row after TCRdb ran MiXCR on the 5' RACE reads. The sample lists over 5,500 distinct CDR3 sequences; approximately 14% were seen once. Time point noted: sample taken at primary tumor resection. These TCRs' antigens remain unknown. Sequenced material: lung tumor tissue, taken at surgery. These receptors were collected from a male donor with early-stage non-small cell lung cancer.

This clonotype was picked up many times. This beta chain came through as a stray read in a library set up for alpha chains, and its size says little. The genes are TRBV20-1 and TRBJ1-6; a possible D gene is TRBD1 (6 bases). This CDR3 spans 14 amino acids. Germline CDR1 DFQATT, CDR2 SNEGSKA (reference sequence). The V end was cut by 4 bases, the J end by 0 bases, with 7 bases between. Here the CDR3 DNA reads TGCAGTGCTACACAGGGCTCCTATAATTCACCCCTCCACTTT. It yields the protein CSATQGSYNSPLHF.

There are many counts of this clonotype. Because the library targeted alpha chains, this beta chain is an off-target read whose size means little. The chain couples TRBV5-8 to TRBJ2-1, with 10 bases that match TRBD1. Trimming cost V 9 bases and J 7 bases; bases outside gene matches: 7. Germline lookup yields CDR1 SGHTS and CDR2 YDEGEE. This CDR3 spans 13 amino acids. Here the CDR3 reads CATARDRGNEQFF. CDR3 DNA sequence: TGTGCCACCGCGCGGGACAGGGGAAATGAGCAGTTCTTC.

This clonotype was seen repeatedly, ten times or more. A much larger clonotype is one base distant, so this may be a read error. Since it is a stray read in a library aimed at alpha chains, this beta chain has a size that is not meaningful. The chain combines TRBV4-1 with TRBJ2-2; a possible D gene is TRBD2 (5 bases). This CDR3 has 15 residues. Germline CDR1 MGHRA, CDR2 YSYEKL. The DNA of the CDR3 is TGCGCCAGCAGCCTCGGCCGCGGAAACACCGGGGAGCCGTTTTTT. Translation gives CASSLGRGNTGEPFF.

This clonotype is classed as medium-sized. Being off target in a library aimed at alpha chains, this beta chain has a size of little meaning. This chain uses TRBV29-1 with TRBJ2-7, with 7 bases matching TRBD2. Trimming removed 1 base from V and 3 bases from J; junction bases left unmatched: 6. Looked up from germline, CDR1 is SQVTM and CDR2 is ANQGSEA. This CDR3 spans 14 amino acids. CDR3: CSVEVAGALYEQYF. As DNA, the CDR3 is TGCAGCGTTGAAGTGGCGGGAGCCCTCTACGAGCAGTACTTC.

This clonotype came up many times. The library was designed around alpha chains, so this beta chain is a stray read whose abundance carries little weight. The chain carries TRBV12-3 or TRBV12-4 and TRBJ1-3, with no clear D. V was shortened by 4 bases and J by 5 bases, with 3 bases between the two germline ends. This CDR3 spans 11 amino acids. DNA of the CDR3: TGTGCCAGCAGTTCACGAAACACCATATATTTT. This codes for CASSSRNTIYF.

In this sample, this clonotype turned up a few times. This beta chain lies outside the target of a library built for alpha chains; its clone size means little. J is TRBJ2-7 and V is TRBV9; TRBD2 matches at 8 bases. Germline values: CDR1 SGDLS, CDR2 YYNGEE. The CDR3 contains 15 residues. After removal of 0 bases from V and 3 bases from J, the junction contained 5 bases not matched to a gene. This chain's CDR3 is CASSVGVLADYEQYF. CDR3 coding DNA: TGTGCCAGCAGCGTAGGGGTACTAGCGGACTACGAGCAGTACTTC. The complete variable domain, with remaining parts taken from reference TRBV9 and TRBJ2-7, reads DSGVTQTPKHLITATGQRVTLRCSPRSGDLSVYWYQQSLDQGLQFLIQYYNGEERAKGNILERFSAQQFPDLHSELNLSSLELGDSALYFCASSVGVLADYEQYFGPGTRLTVT.

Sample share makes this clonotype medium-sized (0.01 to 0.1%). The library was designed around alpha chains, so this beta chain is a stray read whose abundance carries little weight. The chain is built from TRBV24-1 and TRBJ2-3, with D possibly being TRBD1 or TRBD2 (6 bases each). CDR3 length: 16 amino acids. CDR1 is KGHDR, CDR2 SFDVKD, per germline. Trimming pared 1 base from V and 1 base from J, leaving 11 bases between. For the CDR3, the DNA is TGTGCCACCAGTGATTTTATGGGGGGCCGCACAGATACGCAGTATTTT. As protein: CATSDFMGGRTDTQYF.

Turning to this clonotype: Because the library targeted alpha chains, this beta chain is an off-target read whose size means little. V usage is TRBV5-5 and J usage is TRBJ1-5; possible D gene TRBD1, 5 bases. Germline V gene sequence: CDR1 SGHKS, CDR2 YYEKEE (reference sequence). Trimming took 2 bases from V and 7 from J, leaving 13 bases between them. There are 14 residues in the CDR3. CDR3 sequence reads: CASSFSQGGQPQHF. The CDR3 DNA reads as TGTGCCAGCAGCTTTAGTCAGGGAGGACAGCCCCAGCATTTT.

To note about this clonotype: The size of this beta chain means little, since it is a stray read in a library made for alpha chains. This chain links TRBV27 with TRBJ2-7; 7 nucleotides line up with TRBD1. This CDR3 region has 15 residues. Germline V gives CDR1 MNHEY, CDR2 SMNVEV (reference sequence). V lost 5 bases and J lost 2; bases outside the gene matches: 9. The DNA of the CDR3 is TGTGCCAGCAGTCCTATAGTGACAGGGCCCTACGAGCAGTACTTC. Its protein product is CASSPIVTGPYEQYF.

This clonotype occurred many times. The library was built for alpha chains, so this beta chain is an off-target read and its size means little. CDR3 protein: CASSPWMLAGEKETQYF. CDR3 bases: TGTGCCAGCAGCCCCTGGATGTTGGCGGGAGAGAAAGAGACCCAGTACTTC. The rearrangement joins TRBV7-9 to TRBJ2-5; 7 positions agree with TRBD2. With 5 bases clipped from V and 3 bases from J, the junction kept 15 bases outside the gene matches. Looked up from germline, CDR1 is SEHNR and CDR2 is FQNEAQ (reference sequence). The CDR3 runs 17 residues.

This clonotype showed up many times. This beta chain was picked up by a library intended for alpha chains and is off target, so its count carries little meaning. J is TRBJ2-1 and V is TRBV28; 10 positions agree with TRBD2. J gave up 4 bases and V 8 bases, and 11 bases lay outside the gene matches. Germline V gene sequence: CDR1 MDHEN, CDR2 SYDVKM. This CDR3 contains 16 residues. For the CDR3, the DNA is TGTGCCAGCGAACGGATAGCGGGAGGATCTTACAATGAGCAGTTCTTC. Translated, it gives CASERIAGGSYNEQFF.

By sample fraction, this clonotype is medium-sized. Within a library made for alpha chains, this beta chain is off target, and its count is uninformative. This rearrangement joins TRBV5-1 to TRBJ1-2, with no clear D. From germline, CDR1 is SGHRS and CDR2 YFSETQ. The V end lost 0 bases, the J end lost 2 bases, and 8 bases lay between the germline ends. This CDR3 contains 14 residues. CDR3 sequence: CASSLERVNYGYTF. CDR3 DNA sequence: TGCGCCAGCAGCTTGGAACGGGTCAACTATGGCTACACCTTC.

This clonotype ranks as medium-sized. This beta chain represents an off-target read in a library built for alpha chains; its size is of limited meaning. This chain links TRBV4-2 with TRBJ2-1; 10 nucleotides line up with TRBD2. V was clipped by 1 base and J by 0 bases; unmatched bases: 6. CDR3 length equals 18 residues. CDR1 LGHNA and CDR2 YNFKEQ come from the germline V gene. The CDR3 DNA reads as TGTGCCAGCAGCCAAGCTAGCGGGGGCTATAGCTCCTACAATGAGCAGTTCTTC. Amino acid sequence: CASSQASGGYSSYNEQFF.

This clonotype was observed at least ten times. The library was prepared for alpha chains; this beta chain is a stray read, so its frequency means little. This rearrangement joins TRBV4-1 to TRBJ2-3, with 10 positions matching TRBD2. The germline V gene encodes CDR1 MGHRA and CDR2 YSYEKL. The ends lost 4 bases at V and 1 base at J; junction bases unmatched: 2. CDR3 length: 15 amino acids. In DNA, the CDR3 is TGCGCCAGCAGCCTCGGACTAGCGGGCACAGATACGCAGTATTTT. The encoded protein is CASSLGLAGTDTQYF.

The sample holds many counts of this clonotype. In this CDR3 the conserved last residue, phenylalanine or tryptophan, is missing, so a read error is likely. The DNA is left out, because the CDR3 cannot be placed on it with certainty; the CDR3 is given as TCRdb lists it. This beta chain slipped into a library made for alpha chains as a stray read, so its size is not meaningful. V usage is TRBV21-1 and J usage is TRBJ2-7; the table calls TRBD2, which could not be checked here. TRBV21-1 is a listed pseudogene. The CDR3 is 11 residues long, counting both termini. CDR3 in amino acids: CASSKGRHDGG.

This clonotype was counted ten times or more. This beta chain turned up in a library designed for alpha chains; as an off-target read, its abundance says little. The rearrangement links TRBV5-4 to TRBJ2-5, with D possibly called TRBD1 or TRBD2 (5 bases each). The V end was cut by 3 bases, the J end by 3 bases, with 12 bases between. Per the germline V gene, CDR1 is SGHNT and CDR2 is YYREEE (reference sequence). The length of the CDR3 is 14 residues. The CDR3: CASSSTGAEETQYF. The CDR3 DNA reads TGTGCCAGCAGCTCAACCGGGGCCGAAGAGACCCAGTACTTC.

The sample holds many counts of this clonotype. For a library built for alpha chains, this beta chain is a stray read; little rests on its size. In nucleotides, the CDR3 is TGTGCCAGCAGTCGACTAGCGCACCAAGCCGGGGAGCTGTTTTTT. Its translation is CASSRLAHQAGELFF. The gene calls are TRBV12-3 or TRBV12-4 and TRBJ2-2; TRBD2 matches at 8 bases. The CDR3 totals 15 residues. The ends lost 5 bases at V and 6 bases at J; junction bases unmatched: 8.